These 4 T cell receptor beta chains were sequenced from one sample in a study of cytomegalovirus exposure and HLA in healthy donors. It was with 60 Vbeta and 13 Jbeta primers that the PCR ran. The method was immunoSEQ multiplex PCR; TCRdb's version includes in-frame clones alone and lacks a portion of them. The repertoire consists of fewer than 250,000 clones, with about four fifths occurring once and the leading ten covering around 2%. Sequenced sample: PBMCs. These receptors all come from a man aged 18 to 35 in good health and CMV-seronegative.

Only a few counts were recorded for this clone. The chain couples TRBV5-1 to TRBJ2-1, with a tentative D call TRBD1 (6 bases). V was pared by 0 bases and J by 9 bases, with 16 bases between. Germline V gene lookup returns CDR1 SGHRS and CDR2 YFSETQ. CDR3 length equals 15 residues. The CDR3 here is CASSLAPQGGGEQFF. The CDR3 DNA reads TGCGCCAGCAGCTTGGCTCCACAGGGTGGGGGTGAGCAGTTCTTC. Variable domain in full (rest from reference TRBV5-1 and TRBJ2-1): KAGVTQTPRYLIKTRGQQVTLSCSPISGHRSVSWYQQTPGQGLQFLFEYFSETQRNKGNFPGRFSGRQFSNSRSEMNVSTLELGDSALYLCASSLAPQGGGEQFFGPGTRLTVL.

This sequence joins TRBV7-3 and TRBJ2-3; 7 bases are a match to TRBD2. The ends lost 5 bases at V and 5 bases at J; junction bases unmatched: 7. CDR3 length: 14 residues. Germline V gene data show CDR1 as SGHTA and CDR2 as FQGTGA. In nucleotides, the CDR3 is TGTGCCAGCAGCGCCGGCGGGAGAGGAGATACGCAGTATTTT. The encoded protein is CASSAGGRGDTQYF. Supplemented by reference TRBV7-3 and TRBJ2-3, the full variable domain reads GAGVSQTPSNKVTEKGKYVELRCDPISGHTALYWYRQSLGQGPEFLIYFQGTGAADDSGLPNDRFFAVRPEGSVSTLKIQRTERGDSAVYLCASSAGGRGDTQYFGPGTRLTVL.

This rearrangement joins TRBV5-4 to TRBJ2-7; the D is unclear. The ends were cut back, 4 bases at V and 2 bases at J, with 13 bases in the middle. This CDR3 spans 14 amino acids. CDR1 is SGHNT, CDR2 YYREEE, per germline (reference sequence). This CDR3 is CASSKSGSTYEQYF. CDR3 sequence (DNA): TGTGCCAGCAGCAAATCCGGGTCCACCTACGAGCAGTACTTC.

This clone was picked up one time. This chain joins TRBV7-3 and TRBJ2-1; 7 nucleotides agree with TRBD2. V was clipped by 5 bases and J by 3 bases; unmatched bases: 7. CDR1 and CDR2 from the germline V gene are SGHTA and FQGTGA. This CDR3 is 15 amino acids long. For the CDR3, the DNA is TGTGCCAGCAGCCCGTCGCCTAGCGGCTACAATGAGCAGTTCTTC. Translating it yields CASSPSPSGYNEQFF.